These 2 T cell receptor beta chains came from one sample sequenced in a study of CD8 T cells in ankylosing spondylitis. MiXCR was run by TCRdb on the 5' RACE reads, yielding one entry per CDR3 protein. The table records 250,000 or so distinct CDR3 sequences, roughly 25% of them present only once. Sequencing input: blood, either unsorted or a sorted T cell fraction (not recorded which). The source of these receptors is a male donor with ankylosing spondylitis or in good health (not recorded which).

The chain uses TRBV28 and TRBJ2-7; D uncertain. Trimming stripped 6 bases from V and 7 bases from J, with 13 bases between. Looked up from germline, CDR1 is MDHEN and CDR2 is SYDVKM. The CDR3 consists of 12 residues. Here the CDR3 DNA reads TGTGCCAGCAGCCGAGACATTTCAGAGCAGTACTTC. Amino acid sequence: CASSRDISEQYF.

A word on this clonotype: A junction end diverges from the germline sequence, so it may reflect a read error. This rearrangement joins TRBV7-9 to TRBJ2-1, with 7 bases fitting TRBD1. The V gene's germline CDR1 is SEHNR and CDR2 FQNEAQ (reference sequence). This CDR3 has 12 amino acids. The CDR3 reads CASSLAGTVSVF. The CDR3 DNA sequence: TGTGCCAGCAGCTTAGCGGGGACAGTGTCGGTGTTC.